This section outlines one T cell receptor (beta chain) sequence together with its context. Method: immunoSEQ multiplex PCR; TCRdb's copy keeps in-frame clones and lacks some. In the table there are more than 10,000 clones, about 91% of which are singletons. Germline V gene sequence: CDR1 SEHNR, CDR2 FQNEAQ (reference sequence). Trimming took 9 bases from V and 3 from J, leaving 17 bases between them. The CDR3 covers 14 residues. Every patient relapsed after autologous stem cell transplantation, and brentuximab vedotin exposure varied. The data belong to a study of PD-1 blockade in classical Hodgkin lymphoma.

Specimen: peripheral blood mononuclear cells (PBMCs), collected at baseline. This clonotype originated in a human donor with classical Hodgkin lymphoma. The J gene is TRBJ1-2, the V gene TRBV7-9, with D possibly TRBD1 on 6 matching bases. CDR3 DNA: TGTGCCAGAGAAGCAATACAGGGAGACTATGGCTACACCTTC. This sequence encodes CAREAIQGDYGYTF.